The clone carrying this TCR beta chain has ten or more counts. What it binds is unknown. Unique molecular identifiers featured in how the TCRbeta library was prepared. MiXCR was run by TCRdb on the PCR reads, yielding one entry per CDR3 protein. Of 190,000 or so distinct CDR3 sequences in the sample, 6.3% were seen once. These data belong to a study of T-cell reconstitution after alpha-beta-depleted transplantation in children. Study-level results: Some patients' high day-60 TCRbeta diversity was attributed to recipient cells surviving conditioning.

Germline V lookup: CDR1 SGDLS, CDR2 YYNGEE. The CDR3 is made up of 18 amino acids. V was trimmed by 0 bases and J by 1 base, leaving 19 bases between them. This receptor was taken from a girl younger than two with combined immunodeficiency, due to receive a stem cell transplant. Source: PBMCs, taken before TCRalphabeta/CD19-depleted stem cell transplant. The rearrangement uses TRBV9 and TRBJ1-1; no clear D gene. For the CDR3, the DNA is TGTGCCAGCAGCGTAGAAGCGGGCTTTTGGGCTCCGAACACTGAAGCTTTCTTT. This encodes CASSVEAGFWAPNTEAFF.